This TCR beta chain was observed in a study of T-cell memory formation after mild COVID-19. TCRdb redid the calling of the 5' RACE reads with MiXCR, one entry per CDR3 protein. This table has around 450,000 distinct CDR3 sequences, 20% appearing once. There are 14 residues in the CDR3. V was clipped by 5 bases and J by 4 bases, with 12 bases between them. Input material: PBMCs or a T cell subset sorted from them (not recorded which). J is TRBJ1-3 and V is TRBV12-3 or TRBV12-4; D is perhaps TRBD1 (6 bases). The clonotype originates from an adult woman who had mild COVID-19 (a few samples of this study predate the infection). Cell type and time point are not known. The CDR3 loop reads CASSETGSGNTIYF. DNA of the CDR3: TGTGCCAGCAGTGAAACAGGGTCCGGAAACACCATATATTTT.